The 26 T cell receptor beta chains listed next were all sequenced from one sample in a study of blood T cell repertoires in COVID-19. The table came from immunoSEQ multiplex PCR; TCRdb's copy has only in-frame clones and leaves some out. The table records over 200,000 clones, 85% to 90% of them present only once. The material sequenced was PBMCs or T cells enriched from blood (not recorded which). These receptors came from a man between 18 and 35 years old who had recovered from COVID-19.

This chain uses TRBV27 with TRBJ2-7; 9 bases map to TRBD1. Looked up from germline, CDR1 is MNHEY and CDR2 is SMNVEV (reference sequence). CDR3 length equals 15 residues. Trimming at V came to 6 bases and at J to 0 bases, leaving 6 bases not matched to a gene. The CDR3 region is CASRLTGGGSYEQYF. The DNA for the CDR3 is TGTGCCAGCAGGCTAACAGGGGGCGGCTCCTACGAGCAGTACTTC.

V gene TRBV27 combines with J gene TRBJ2-1; possibly TRBD2 for D (6 bases). Trimming left V 3 bases short and J 4 bases short, with 19 bases between. CDR1 is MNHEY, CDR2 SMNVEV, per germline (reference sequence). This CDR3 region has 17 residues. CDR3 region: CASSFGPDREIYNEQFF. CDR3 DNA sequence: TGTGCCAGCAGTTTCGGCCCCGACCGGGAGATTTACAATGAGCAGTTCTTC.

This chain joins TRBV12-3 or TRBV12-4 and TRBJ1-5, with D perhaps matching TRBD1 (5 bases). Trimming stripped 5 bases from V and 12 bases from J, with 11 bases between. The CDR3 contains 11 residues. As DNA, the CDR3 is TGTGCCAGCAGTCTGGGGGGAGACCAGCATTTT. This encodes CASSLGGDQHF.

The rearrangement joins TRBV12-3 or TRBV12-4 to TRBJ2-1; D unclear. The V gene lost 3 bases and the J gene lost 9 bases, with 12 bases spanning the gap. This CDR3 contains 13 residues. The CDR3 region is CASSFSRGGEQFF. In DNA form, the CDR3 reads TGTGCCAGCAGTTTTTCGCGTGGTGGTGAGCAGTTCTTC.

This chain connects TRBV19 to TRBJ2-1, with D perhaps matching TRBD2 (5 bases). V was pared by 1 base and J by 6 bases, with 13 bases between. Germline V gives CDR1 LNHDA, CDR2 SQIVND (reference sequence). The CDR3 sequence is 15 residues long. The CDR3: CASSIASEVLNEQFF. Written as DNA, the CDR3 is TGTGCCAGTAGTATAGCCTCGGAGGTGCTCAATGAGCAGTTCTTC.

The genes are TRBV5-4 and TRBJ2-3; the D gene is possibly TRBD2 (6 bases). The CDR3 covers 15 residues. Trimming took 3 bases from V and 5 from J, leaving 16 bases between them. Germline values: CDR1 SGHNT, CDR2 YYREEE (reference sequence). The CDR3 region is CASSSPRGTLDTQYF. The DNA of the CDR3 is TGTGCCAGCAGCTCACCACGGGGGACCTTAGATACGCAGTATTTT.

The chain has TRBV12-2 and TRBJ1-1; TRBD1 is the table's D call and was not checked against the DNA. TRBV12-2 is noted as a pseudogene. The CDR3 runs to 16 residues. The CDR3 sequence is CASRLEQKSMNTEAFF. DNA for the CDR3: TGTGCAAGTCGCTTAGAACAGAAATCAATGAACACTGAAGCTTTCTTT.

The CDR3 sequence: CASSRAGQGEQYF. CDR3 in DNA: TGTGCCAGCAGCCGGGCGGGGCAGGGAGAGCAGTACTTC. The J gene is TRBJ2-7, the V gene TRBV28; D perhaps matches TRBD2 (6 bases). Trimming left V 6 bases short and J 7 bases short, with 16 bases between. The CDR3 runs 13 residues. The V gene's germline CDR1 is MDHEN and CDR2 SYDVKM.

This chain connects TRBV11-2 to TRBJ1-2; possibly TRBD1 for D (5 bases). Trimming took 4 bases from V and 2 from J, leaving 14 bases between them. The CDR3 sequence is 15 residues long. Germline CDR1 and CDR2: SGHAT and FQNNGV. CDR3 residues: CASSSFREINYGYTF. The DNA of the CDR3 is TGTGCCAGCAGCTCATTCAGGGAAATAAACTATGGCTACACCTTC.

The chain employs TRBV5-8 and TRBJ1-5; D is uncertain. The CDR3 runs to 14 residues. V shed 4 bases and J shed 11 bases, with 19 bases lying between them. The germline V gene has CDR1 SGHTS and CDR2 YDEGEE. The CDR3 nucleotides read TGTGCCAGCAGCCCCTATCATGGGATCGGGGCCCAGCATTTT. Translating it yields CASSPYHGIGAQHF.

In its sample, this clone was seen once. The gene calls are TRBV19 and TRBJ1-5, with D unclear. Germline CDR1 and CDR2: LNHDA and SQIVND (reference sequence). V lost 6 bases and J lost 5, with 14 bases in between. The CDR3 consists of 14 residues. CDR3 amino acids: CASSRTGIDQPQHF. The DNA of the CDR3 is TGTGCCAGTAGCCGGACGGGAATCGATCAGCCCCAGCATTTT.

This clone was observed a single time. The rearrangement uses TRBV14 and TRBJ1-4; D is possibly TRBD1 (5 bases). The germline gives CDR1 SGHDN, CDR2 FVKESK. This CDR3 comprises 17 residues. V was shortened by 2 bases and J by 0 bases, with 13 bases between the two germline ends. CDR3 residues: CASSQPDRESTNEKLFF. CDR3 nucleotide sequence: TGTGCCAGCAGCCAACCAGACAGAGAGTCAACTAATGAAAAACTGTTTTTT.

Remarks on this clone: Possible read error: a much larger clone is one base away. The chain combines TRBV7-9 with TRBJ1-6, with D possibly TRBD1 on 5 matching bases. CDR1 SEHNR and CDR2 FQNEAQ come from the germline V gene (reference sequence). The CDR3 length is 17 residues. Written as DNA, the CDR3 is TGTCCCACCAGCCCCCACGACCGGGGGGGAGTAAATTCACCCCTCCACTTT. It yields the protein CPTSPHDRGGVNSPLHF.

The table lists this clone with a count of one. The sample holds other DNA sequences that translate to the same CDR3. This chain connects TRBV18 to TRBJ1-2, with D maybe TRBD1 (5 bases). This CDR3 spans 15 amino acids. The V gene's germline CDR1 is KGHSH and CDR2 LQKENI. V was clipped by 0 bases and J by 0 bases, with 8 bases between them. The CDR3 sequence is CASSPPGGANYGYTF. The CDR3 nucleotides read TGTGCCAGCTCACCACCGGGGGGTGCTAACTATGGCTACACCTTC.

Here the CDR3 reads CASSLTGTGDYEQYF. Here the CDR3 DNA reads TGCGCCAGCAGCCTAACCGGGACAGGGGACTACGAGCAGTACTTC. The chain is built from TRBV5-1 and TRBJ2-7, with 10 bases matching TRBD1. Germline CDR1 reads SGHRS; CDR2 reads YFSETQ. After removal of 4 bases from V and 3 bases from J, the junction contained 7 bases not matched to a gene. The CDR3 sequence is 15 residues long.

The chain employs TRBV2 and TRBJ2-5; possibly TRBD2 for D (6 bases). V shed 4 bases and J shed 2 bases, with 14 bases lying between them. This CDR3 has 15 residues. The germline CDR1 and CDR2 sequences are SNHLY and FYNNEI. CDR3 bases: TGTGCCAGCAGTGGTATTGCCCGGGGGCAAGAGACCCAGTACTTC. Its translation: CASSGIARGQETQYF.

This chain joins TRBV7-2 and TRBJ2-7; a possible D gene is TRBD1 (5 bases). The CDR3 has 15 amino acids. Trimming left V 7 bases short and J 2 bases short, with 18 bases between. Germline V gene data show CDR1 as SGHTA and CDR2 as FQGNSA. In DNA, the CDR3 is TGTGCCAGCACCCTATTTGGGGCTTCGGCCTACGAGCAGTACTTC. Protein product: CASTLFGASAYEQYF. Based on the CDR3 plus reference TRBV7-2 and TRBJ2-7, the full variable domain is GAGVSQSPSNKVTEKGKDVELRCDPISGHTALYWYRQSLGQGLEFLIYFQGNSAPDKSGLPSDRFSAERTGGSVSTLTIQRTQQEDSAVYLCASTLFGASAYEQYFGPGTRLTVT.

V gene TRBV3-1 (or the pseudogene TRBV3-2) combines with J gene TRBJ2-1; TRBD2 matches at 10 bases. CDR1 and CDR2 (germline): LGHDT, YNNKEL (reference sequence). The J segment lost 16 bases and the V segment lost 4 bases, leaving 13 bases of the junction unmatched. The CDR3 sequence is 14 residues long. CDR3 residues: CASSPPAPAGGYFF. The CDR3 coding sequence is TGTGCCAGCAGCCCCCCGGCCCCAGCGGGAGGGTATTTCTTC.

On this clone: A much larger clone lies one base from this, so it may be a read error. Other nucleotide sequences from this sample produce the same CDR3. This rearrangement joins TRBV21-1 to TRBJ1-6; the table's D call TRBD1 went unverified against the DNA. TRBV21-1 is deemed a pseudogene. This CDR3 region has 14 residues. The CDR3 reads CASSNRGHNSPLHF. The CDR3, as DNA: TGTGCCAGTAGCAACAGGGGGCATAATTCACCCCTCCACTTT.

The CDR3 nucleotides are TGTGCCAGCTCACCACGTCGGGCTCGGGGGGTCCAAGAGACCCAGTACTTC. Translating gives CASSPRRARGVQETQYF. The chain has TRBV18 and TRBJ2-5, with 7 bases lining up with TRBD2. Per the germline V gene, CDR1 is KGHSH and CDR2 is LQKENI. The CDR3 extends over 17 amino acids. Unmatched junction bases numbered 9, after V lost 1 base and J lost 1 base. The full variable domain, rest sourced from reference TRBV18 and TRBJ2-5, is NAGVMQNPRHLVRRRGQEARLRCSPMKGHSHVYWYRQLPEEGLKFMVYLQKENIIDESGMPKERFSAEFPKEGPSILRIQQVVRGDSAAYFCASSPRRARGVQETQYFGPGTRLLVL.

The chain uses TRBV18 and TRBJ1-2, with a tentative D call TRBD1 (6 bases). The CDR3 is 14 amino acids. V was pared by 5 bases and J by 6 bases, with 16 bases between. Germline CDR1 and CDR2: KGHSH and LQKENI. DNA for the CDR3: TGTGCCAGCTCAGTAGGGGGAAATGATAATGGCTACACCTTC. It encodes CASSVGGNDNGYTF.

The chain recombines TRBV5-4 with TRBJ1-1, with D possibly TRBD1 on 5 matching bases. Germline CDR1 is SGHNT and CDR2 is YYREEE (reference sequence). This CDR3 contains 14 residues. The V gene lost 5 bases and the J gene lost 5 bases, with 16 bases spanning the gap. CDR3 region: CASRASTVGTEAFF. The CDR3, as DNA: TGTGCCAGCAGAGCGTCGACAGTGGGGACTGAAGCTTTCTTT.

The gene calls are TRBV7-9 and TRBJ2-6; the D is unclear. CDR3 length: 16 amino acids. Trimming took 1 base from V and 0 from J, leaving 7 bases between them. Germline V gene data show CDR1 as SEHNR and CDR2 as FQNEAQ (reference sequence). The CDR3 coding sequence is TGTGCCAGCAGCTTAGTTGTACTCTCTGGGGCCAACGTCCTGACTTTC. Translating gives CASSLVVLSGANVLTF. Full variable domain (rest looked up from reference TRBV7-9 and TRBJ2-6): DTGVSQNPRHKITKRGQNVTFRCDPISEHNRLYWYRQTLGQGPEFLTYFQNEAQLEKSRLLSDRFSAERPKGSFSTLEIQRTEQGDSAMYLCASSLVVLSGANVLTFGAGSRLTVL.

This sequence joins TRBV18 and TRBJ2-1; 8 nucleotides agree with TRBD1. With 3 bases clipped from V and 8 bases from J, the junction kept 6 bases outside the gene matches. The CDR3 covers 14 residues. Looked up from germline, CDR1 is KGHSH and CDR2 is LQKENI. The CDR3 region is CASSPGQVFYEQFF. CDR3 sequence (DNA): TGTGCCAGCTCACCGGGACAGGTTTTCTATGAGCAGTTCTTC.

Notes on this clone: Other DNA sequences in the same sample also yield this CDR3. The chain joins TRBV19 to TRBJ2-4; 7 nucleotides agree with TRBD2. Germline V gives CDR1 LNHDA, CDR2 SQIVND (reference sequence). CDR3 length: 14 residues. Unmatched junction bases numbered 5, after V lost 1 base and J lost 8 bases. The chain's CDR3 is CASSIGGGRDIQYF. The CDR3 coding sequence is TGTGCCAGTAGTATAGGGGGGGGAAGGGACATTCAGTACTTC.

This clone was recorded a few times. V is TRBV28 and J is TRBJ1-6; D gene ambiguous. Germline-derived CDR1 and CDR2 are MDHEN and SYDVKM. V was pared by 3 bases and J by 6 bases, with 9 bases between. CDR3 length equals 14 residues. CDR3 residues: CASSLEVPNSPLHF. In DNA, the CDR3 is TGTGCCAGCAGTTTGGAGGTTCCTAATTCACCCCTCCACTTT.